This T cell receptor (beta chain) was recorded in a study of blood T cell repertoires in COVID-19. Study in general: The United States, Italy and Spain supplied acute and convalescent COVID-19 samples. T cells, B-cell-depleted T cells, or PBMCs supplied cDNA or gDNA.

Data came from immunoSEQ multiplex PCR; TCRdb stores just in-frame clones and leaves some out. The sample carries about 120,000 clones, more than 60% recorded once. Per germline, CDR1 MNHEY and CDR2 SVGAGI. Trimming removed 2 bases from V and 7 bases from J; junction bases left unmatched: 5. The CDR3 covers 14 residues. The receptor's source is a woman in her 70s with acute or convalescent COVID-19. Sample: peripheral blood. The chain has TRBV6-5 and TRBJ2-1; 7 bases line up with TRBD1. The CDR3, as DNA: TGTGCCAGCAGTTACCGATTACAGGGGAATGAGCAGTTCTTC. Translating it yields CASSYRLQGNEQFF.